This T cell receptor beta chain was identified in a study of blood T cell repertoires in COVID-19. Background on the study: T cells, B-cell-depleted T cells, or PBMCs provided the cDNA or gDNA that served as material.

The repertoire was sequenced with immunoSEQ multiplex PCR; TCRdb's copy has only in-frame clones and lacks some. The table shows 60,000 or so clones, with over 75% occurring only once. CDR3 length: 14 residues. The trim removed 4 bases at V and 6 bases at J, leaving 4 bases unmatched. Germline V lookup: CDR1 SGHRS, CDR2 YFSETQ. This rearrangement joins TRBV5-1 to TRBJ1-2; 12 nucleotides match TRBD1. The material sequenced was peripheral blood. The source of this sequence is a man older than 75 with acute or convalescent COVID-19. The CDR3 DNA reads as TGCGCCAGCAGCCTGGGGACAGGGGGCCATGGCTACACCTTC. Its translation is CASSLGTGGHGYTF.